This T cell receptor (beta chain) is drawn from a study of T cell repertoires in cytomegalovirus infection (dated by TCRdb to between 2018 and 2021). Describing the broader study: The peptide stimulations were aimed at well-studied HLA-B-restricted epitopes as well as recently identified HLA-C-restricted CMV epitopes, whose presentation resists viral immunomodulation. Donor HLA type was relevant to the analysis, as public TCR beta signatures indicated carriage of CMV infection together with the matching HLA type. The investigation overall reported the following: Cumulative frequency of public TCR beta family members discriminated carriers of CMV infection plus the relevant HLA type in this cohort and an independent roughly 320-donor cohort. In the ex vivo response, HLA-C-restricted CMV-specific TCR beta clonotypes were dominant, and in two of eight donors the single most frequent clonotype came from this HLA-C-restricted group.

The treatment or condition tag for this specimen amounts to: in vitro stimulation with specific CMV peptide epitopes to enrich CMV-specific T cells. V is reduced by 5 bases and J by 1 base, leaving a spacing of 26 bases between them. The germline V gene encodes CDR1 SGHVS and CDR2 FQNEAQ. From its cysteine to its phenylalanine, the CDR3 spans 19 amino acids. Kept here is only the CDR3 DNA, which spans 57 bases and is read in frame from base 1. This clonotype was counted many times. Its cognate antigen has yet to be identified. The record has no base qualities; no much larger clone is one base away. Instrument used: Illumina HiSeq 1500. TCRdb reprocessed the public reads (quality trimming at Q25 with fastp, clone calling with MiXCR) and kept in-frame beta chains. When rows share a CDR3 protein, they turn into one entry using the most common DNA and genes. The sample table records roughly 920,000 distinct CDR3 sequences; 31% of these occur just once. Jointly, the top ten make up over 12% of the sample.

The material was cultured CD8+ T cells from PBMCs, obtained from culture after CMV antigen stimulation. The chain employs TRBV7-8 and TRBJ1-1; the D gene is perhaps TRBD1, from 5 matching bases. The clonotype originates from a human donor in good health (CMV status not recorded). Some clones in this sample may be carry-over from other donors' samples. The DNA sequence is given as TGTGCCAGCAGCATAATTCGTCCCGGGGCCACTATGAGGAACACTGAAGCTTTCTTT. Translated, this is CASSIIRPGATMRNTEAFF.